This T cell receptor beta chain was profiled in a study of blood T cell repertoires in COVID-19. About the study: Samples representing acute and convalescent COVID-19 were sourced from the United States, Italy and Spain. Nucleic acid was either cDNA or gDNA, and it came from T cells, B-cell-depleted T cells, or PBMCs.

There are 13 residues in the CDR3. V lost 10 bases, J lost 0 bases, and 10 bases lay in between. Original analysis: By means of reference gene primer amplification, nucleated cell counts were estimated. Method: immunoSEQ multiplex PCR; TCRdb's copy keeps in-frame clones and lacks some. V, J and clone size are taken as reported in that table, and D and trimming were inferred from the DNA itself. Of 97,000 or so clones listed, 84% are singletons. Sequences were obtained from peripheral blood. This sequence originates from a man aged 35-49 years with active or convalescent COVID-19. V gene TRBV12-3 or TRBV12-4 combines with J gene TRBJ2-1; no clear D. DNA of the CDR3: TGTGCCATCACCCGGTCCTCCTACAATGAGCAGTTCTTC. Its protein is CAITRSSYNEQFF.